Listed below are T cell receptor beta chains from one sample, sequenced in a study of T cell clones after liver transplantation. TCRdb keeps only in-frame clones here, not all; method: immunoSEQ multiplex PCR. This sample has roughly 80,000 clones; around four fifths occur once, and the top ten carry around 0.5%. Here the sequenced sample was CD4+ T cells from blood, taken approximately 3.5 years after liver transplant. The receptors derive from a human patient who received a liver transplant. Some T cells may trace back to the graft donor. Both conserved end residues are part of each CDR3. Each record gives: clone size, J gene, V gene, D gene, CDR3 protein, CDR3 DNA. A D gene is named only where the DNA matches it firmly. Clone size, where shown, is once, few, many, or a class for clones that have expanded.

NA,TRBJ2-1,TRBV2,TRBD2,CASSGPGTNYNEQFF,TGTGCCAGCAGTGGTCCCGGGACTAACTACAATGAGCAGTTCTTC
NA,TRBJ1-1,TRBV19,NA,CASSIIRQDRGAFF,TGTGCCAGTAGTATAATCAGGCAGGATAGAGGAGCTTTCTTT
NA,TRBJ1-1,TRBV28,NA,CASIPRRRWAEAFF,TGTGCCAGCATCCCAAGGCGCAGGTGGGCTGAAGCTTTCTTT
NA,TRBJ1-4,TRBV7-2,TRBD1,CASSSQGAITNEKLFF,TGTGCCAGCAGCTCCCAGGGGGCGATCACTAATGAAAAACTGTTTTTT
NA,TRBJ1-4,TRBV28,NA,CASKRGVEKLFF,TGTGCCAGCAAGCGGGGTGTCGAAAAACTGTTTTTT
NA,TRBJ2-2,TRBV27,NA,CASTRQLLGTGELFF,TGTGCCAGCACCCGACAGTTGTTGGGCACCGGGGAGCTGTTTTTT
NA,TRBJ1-1,TRBV11-2,NA,CASSSKQWSMNTEAFF,TGTGCCAGCAGCTCGAAACAGTGGTCTATGAACACTGAAGCTTTCTTT
NA,TRBJ2-5,TRBV5-1,NA,CASSLAVGTQETQYF,TGCGCCAGCAGCTTGGCCGTCGGCACTCAAGAGACCCAGTACTTC
NA,TRBJ1-4,TRBV4-1,TRBD1,CASSRAHRTGVATNEKLFF,TGCGCCAGCAGCCGGGCGCATCGGACAGGAGTTGCAACTAATGAAAAACTGTTTTTT
NA,TRBJ1-5,TRBV21-1,NA,CASSKVPEQSCGNQPQHF,TGTGCCAGCAGCAAAGTGCCAGAACAGTCCTGTGGCAATCAGCCCCAGCATTTT
NA,TRBJ2-3,TRBV5-1,NA,CASNSPGTDTQYF,TGCGCCAGCAATAGCCCCGGCACAGATACGCAGTATTTT
NA,TRBJ2-5,TRBV19,TRBD2,CASNSGRTQETQYF,TGTGCCAGTAATAGCGGGAGGACACAAGAGACCCAGTACTTC
NA,TRBJ1-2,TRBV19,NA,CASSTLGSGRNYGYTF,TGTGCCAGTAGTACCCTTGGTTCGGGCAGAAACTATGGCTACACCTTC
NA,TRBJ2-1,TRBV4-3,TRBD2,CASSQARGRGNEQFF,TGCGCCAGCAGCCAAGCTCGCGGGAGAGGCAATGAGCAGTTCTTC
NA,TRBJ1-3,TRBV28,NA,CASSLYPEEGNTIYF,TGTGCCAGCAGTTTGTACCCGGAGGAGGGAAACACCATATATTTT
NA,TRBJ1-4,TRBV9,NA,CASSVGRASNEKLFF,TGTGCCAGCAGCGTGGGAAGGGCGTCTAATGAAAAACTGTTTTTT
NA,TRBJ2-3,TRBV9,NA,CASSVEGVGDTQYF,TGTGCCAGCAGCGTAGAAGGGGTCGGAGATACGCAGTATTTT
once,TRBJ1-3,TRBV7-6,NA,CASSSRGVSGNTIYF,TGTGCCAGCAGCTCGAGGGGAGTCTCTGGAAACACCATATATTTT
NA,TRBJ2-5,TRBV11-2,NA,CASSLGRRQETQYF,TGTGCCAGCAGCTTGGGCAGGAGGCAAGAGACCCAGTACTTC
NA,TRBJ2-2,TRBV5-1,TRBD2,CASSLGGSGSITGELFF,TGCGCCAGCAGCTTGGGAGGTAGCGGGAGCATCACCGGGGAGCTGTTTTTT
NA,TRBJ2-2,TRBV18,NA,CASSPARSTGELFF,TGTGCCAGCTCACCAGCACGGTCCACCGGGGAGCTGTTTTTT
NA,TRBJ2-7,TRBV4-1,NA,CASSLRMGDSSYEQYF,TGCGCCAGCAGCCTTAGGATGGGCGACAGTTCCTACGAGCAGTACTTC
NA,TRBJ1-2,TRBV4-3,NA,CASSQVTENYGYTF,TGCGCCAGCAGCCAAGTGACTGAGAACTATGGCTACACCTTC
once,TRBJ1-1,TRBV10-3,NA,CAISDQTMNTEAFF,TGTGCCATCAGTGATCAGACTATGAACACTGAAGCTTTCTTT
NA,TRBJ1-4,TRBV11-2,NA,CASSLPPGTGVNEKLFF,TGTGCCAGCAGCTTACCTCCCGGGACGGGGGTTAATGAAAAACTGTTTTTT
NA,TRBJ1-1,TRBV28,TRBD1,CASTDRGVGSEEAFF,TGTGCCAGCACTGACAGGGGAGTAGGATCGGAGGAAGCTTTCTTT
once,TRBJ2-1,TRBV5-4,TRBD2,CASSTGTSGRRGYNEQFF,TGTGCCAGCAGCACCGGGACTAGCGGACGGAGGGGCTACAATGAGCAGTTCTTC
NA,TRBJ2-7,TRBV28,NA,CASTPQKGRVAEQYF,TGTGCCAGCACTCCTCAAAAGGGCAGGGTGGCCGAGCAGTACTTC
NA,TRBJ2-7,TRBV11-2,NA,CASSFDPPSDEQYF,TGTGCCAGCAGCTTCGACCCTCCGAGCGACGAGCAGTACTTC
NA,TRBJ2-7,TRBV6-6,TRBD2,CASSYGSGTGYEQYF,TGTGCCAGCAGTTACGGGAGCGGGACGGGATACGAGCAGTACTTC
NA,TRBJ1-5,TRBV5-8,TRBD1,CANSVGTDHSNQPQHF,TGTGCCAACAGCGTGGGGACAGACCATAGCAATCAGCCCCAGCATTTT
NA,TRBJ1-5,TRBV28,TRBD1,CASSLEQGPSPQHF,TGTGCCAGCAGTTTGGAACAGGGGCCCTCGCCCCAGCATTTT
NA,TRBJ1-1,TRBV7-2,TRBD1,CASSLVDRGNTEAFF,TGTGCCAGCAGCTTAGTGGACAGGGGGAACACTGAAGCTTTCTTT
NA,TRBJ2-2,TRBV6-6,NA,CASSYSGPTGELFF,TGTGCCAGCAGTTACTCAGGACCGACCGGGGAGCTGTTTTTT
NA,TRBJ1-1,TRBV29-1,TRBD1,CSVAGGLGTEAFF,TGCAGCGTTGCAGGGGGGCTTGGCACTGAAGCTTTCTTT
NA,TRBJ1-1,TRBV6-1,NA,CASGYRVGTEAFF,TGTGCCAGCGGATACAGGGTCGGCACTGAAGCTTTCTTT
few,TRBJ1-2,TRBV11-2,TRBD1,CASSSLQGNYGYTF,TGTGCCAGCAGCTCCTTACAGGGGAACTATGGCTACACCTTC
NA,TRBJ1-2,TRBV9,NA,CASSANRGYGYTF,TGTGCCAGCAGCGCCAATAGGGGGTATGGCTACACCTTC
NA,TRBJ2-4,TRBV5-4,NA,CASSLGGLKNIQYF,TGTGCCAGCAGCTTGGGGGGATTAAAAAACATTCAGTACTTC
once,TRBJ2-7,TRBV30,TRBD1,CAWNRDSRHEQYF,TGTGCCTGGAACCGGGACAGCCGCCACGAGCAGTACTTC
NA,TRBJ2-3,TRBV19,TRBD1,CAVAFGTGTGADTQYF,TGTGCGGTAGCCTTCGGGACAGGGACGGGGGCAGATACGCAGTATTTT
few,TRBJ2-7,TRBV10-3,TRBD1,CASNPPTGDVSSYEQYF,TGTGCCTCAAACCCACCCACAGGGGACGTAAGCTCCTACGAGCAGTACTTC
NA,TRBJ2-1,TRBV6-1,TRBD2,CASTSSGRARDEQFF,TGTGCCAGCACTAGTAGCGGGAGGGCCCGCGATGAGCAGTTCTTC
NA,TRBJ2-3,TRBV10-1,NA,CASSEPGWIFGGASTDTQYF,TGCGCCAGCAGTGAGCCTGGCTGGATTTTTGGGGGGGCGAGCACAGATACGCAGTATTTT
NA,TRBJ2-7,TRBV6-5,TRBD1,CASSYSNRGHEQYF,TGTGCCAGCAGTTACTCGAACAGGGGCCACGAGCAGTACTTC
once,TRBJ2-5,TRBV28,NA,CASTPRAGQETQYF,TGTGCCAGCACCCCTAGGGCCGGCCAAGAGACCCAGTACTTC
NA,TRBJ2-1,TRBV14,TRBD1,CASSHPVFRGNNEQFF,TGTGCCAGCAGCCATCCTGTGTTCAGGGGGAACAATGAGCAGTTCTTC
NA,TRBJ2-1,TRBV28,NA,CASTPGFYNEQFF,TGTGCCAGCACCCCGGGGTTTTACAATGAGCAGTTCTTC
NA,TRBJ1-3,TRBV7-2,NA,CASSSGLLGAGGNTIYF,TGTGCCAGCAGCTCGGGACTTCTCGGGGCTGGGGGAAACACCATATATTTT
NA,TRBJ2-7,TRBV18,NA,CASSPPSRSYEQYF,TGTGCCAGCTCACCACCCAGCAGGTCATACGAGCAGTACTTC
NA,TRBJ1-4,TRBV10-3,NA,CATGQPNEKLFF,TGTGCCACCGGACAGCCTAATGAAAAACTGTTTTTT
few,TRBJ2-4,TRBV2,NA,CASGAQLGAKNIQYF,TGTGCCAGCGGTGCCCAGCTGGGAGCCAAAAACATTCAGTACTTC
NA,TRBJ2-3,TRBV25-1,TRBD2,CASSDSVVLAGVDTQYF,TGTGCCAGCAGTGATAGCGTGGTTCTAGCGGGAGTAGATACGCAGTATTTT
NA,TRBJ2-7,TRBV7-9,TRBD2,CASSPPGGSYEQYF,TGTGCCAGCAGCCCCCCGGGCGGGAGCTACGAGCAGTACTTC
NA,TRBJ1-2,TRBV11-2,NA,CASSLGVSGGYTF,TGTGCCAGCAGCTTAGGGGTCAGCGGAGGCTACACCTTC
NA,TRBJ2-6,TRBV19,TRBD1,CASRETGGLAGANVLTF,TGTGCCAGTAGAGAGACAGGGGGATTAGCTGGGGCCAACGTCCTGACTTTC
NA,TRBJ2-1,TRBV5-5,TRBD2,CASSFPAGGRDEQFF,TGTGCCAGCAGCTTCCCAGCGGGAGGACGCGATGAGCAGTTCTTC
few,TRBJ2-5,TRBV9,TRBD1,CASSAEQGGETQYF,TGTGCCAGCAGCGCGGAACAGGGGGGAGAGACCCAGTACTTC
NA,TRBJ2-7,TRBV28,TRBD1,CASSPTGYRHEQYF,TGTGCCAGCAGCCCGACAGGGTATAGACACGAGCAGTACTTC
NA,TRBJ2-2,TRBV7-2,TRBD1,CASSFKHRGQGELFF,TGTGCCAGCAGCTTTAAACACAGGGGACAAGGGGAGCTGTTTTTT